Detailed here is one T cell receptor (beta chain). Its cognate antigen is unknown. This entry comes from a study of CD8 T cells in ankylosing spondylitis. Libraries for TCR beta were made by quantitative 5'-RACE with molecular barcodes. MiXCR, run by TCRdb on the 5' RACE reads, gives a single entry per CDR3 protein. The sample lists almost 400,000 distinct CDR3 sequences, about a fifth occurring once. Overall study findings and caveats: What seemed typical of ankylosing spondylitis blood was a TCR beta motif built from about 8 highly homologous variants.

The CDR3 has 16 amino acids. The germline V and J ends were trimmed by 7 bases and 1 base, with 19 bases remaining between them. Sequences were obtained from blood, either unsorted or a sorted T cell fraction (not recorded which). This receptor was identified in a male donor with ankylosing spondylitis. This chain connects TRBV12-3 or TRBV12-4 to TRBJ2-5; possibly TRBD2 for D (5 bases). CDR3 in amino acids: CASTPTRTESQETQYF. The CDR3 coding sequence is TGTGCCAGCACACCTACGAGGACTGAGAGCCAAGAGACCCAGTACTTC.